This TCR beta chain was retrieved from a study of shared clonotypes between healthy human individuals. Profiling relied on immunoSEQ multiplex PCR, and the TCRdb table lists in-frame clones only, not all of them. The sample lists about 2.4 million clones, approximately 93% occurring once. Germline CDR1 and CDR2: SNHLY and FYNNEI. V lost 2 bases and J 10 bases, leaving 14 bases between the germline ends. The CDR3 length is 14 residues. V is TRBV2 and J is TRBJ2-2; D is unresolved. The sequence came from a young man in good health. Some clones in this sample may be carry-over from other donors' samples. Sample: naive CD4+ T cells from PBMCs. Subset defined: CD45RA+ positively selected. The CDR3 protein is CASSEQVLGVELFF. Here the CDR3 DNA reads TGTGCCAGCAGTGAACAGGTCCTCGGAGTGGAGCTGTTTTTT.